A selection of T cell receptor beta chains follows, all from one sample in a study of T cell changes during pregnancy in multiple sclerosis. Profiled with immunoSEQ multiplex PCR; TCRdb holds only in-frame clones, not every one. The sample has 93,000 or so clones; about 91% are singletons. The sample was peripheral blood, taken before pregnancy. These TCRs come from a female donor with multiple sclerosis, enrolled in a pregnancy study. Each CDR3 is given with its conserved first and last residue. The D gene is left open where the match is weak. Not every row has a clone size; where given, it reads once, few, many or a size class.

cdr3_nt	cdr3_aa	clone_size	d_call	v_call	j_call
TGTGCCAGCAGCTCCACCCGGACTAGCGGGGGCGACGAGCAGTACTTC	CASSSTRTSGGDEQYF	once	TRBD2	TRBV7-2	TRBJ2-7
TGCAGCGTTGTTTGGGGACAGAGCTACGAGCAGTACTTC	CSVVWGQSYEQYF	-	TRBD1	TRBV29-1	TRBJ2-7
TGTGCCAGCAGCTTGGGGCAGGGGTTAGGGGAGACCCAGTACTTC	CASSLGQGLGETQYF	-	-	TRBV5-6	TRBJ2-5
TGCGCCAGCAGCCCGGGACAGGGGTACCAAGAGACCCAGTACTTC	CASSPGQGYQETQYF	-	TRBD1	TRBV5-1	TRBJ2-5
TGTGCCAGCAGCTTGGGGACACCCGGCTCCTACGAGCAGTACTTC	CASSLGTPGSYEQYF	-	-	TRBV7-3	TRBJ2-7
TGTGCCAGCATTTACCCGGGAGGGCAAAGCGATGAGCAGTTCTTC	CASIYPGGQSDEQFF	-	TRBD2	TRBV2	TRBJ2-1
TGTGCCAGCAGCCATATCCCCCCGGGCGTAGGGGGTCCCTACGAGCAGTACTTC	CASSHIPPGVGGPYEQYF	-	-	TRBV14	TRBJ2-7
TGTGCCAGCAGCTTAACACCGGGGGGTAACTATGGCTACACCTTC	CASSLTPGGNYGYTF	-	-	TRBV7-3	TRBJ1-2
TGCGCCAGCAGCCAAACATTAGCGGTCACTCAAGAGACCCAGTACTTC	CASSQTLAVTQETQYF	-	-	TRBV4-1	TRBJ2-5
TGTGCCAGCAGCGAGACAGGGGGGTCCTACGAGCAGTACTTC	CASSETGGSYEQYF	-	TRBD1	TRBV9	TRBJ2-7
TGTGCCAGCACGGAGCGCTACCAGCCCCAGCATTTT	CASTERYQPQHF	-	-	TRBV28	TRBJ1-5
TGTGCCTGGGCCCCCCAGCGGGACTACGAGCAGTACTTC	CAWAPQRDYEQYF	-	TRBD2	TRBV30	TRBJ2-7
TGTGCCAGCGGGTGGAGGGAAGGAACTGAAGCTTTCTTT	CASGWREGTEAFF	-	-	TRBV28	TRBJ1-1
TGCAGCGTTCAGGAGGGCCCCATTCCCTACGAGCAGTACTTC	CSVQEGPIPYEQYF	-	-	TRBV29-1	TRBJ2-7
TGTGCCAGCAGCCGGGGGGGATTCCTCACAGATACGCAGTATTTT	CASSRGGFLTDTQYF	-	TRBD2	TRBV7-3	TRBJ2-3
TGTGCCAGCTCACCCGGGACTAGCGGGAGCGGCGCCGGGGAGCTGTTTTTT	CASSPGTSGSGAGELFF	-	TRBD2	TRBV18	TRBJ2-2
TGTGCCAGCAGCCCAACTAGAGAAGCTTTCTTT	CASSPTREAFF	few	-	TRBV6-6	TRBJ1-1
TGTGCCAGCAGCCAGCCCGGGGTTTACGAGCAGTACTTC	CASSQPGVYEQYF	-	-	TRBV4-2	TRBJ2-7
TGTGCCAGCAGCTTAACCCGGGACAGGGGCAACAATGAGCAGTTCTTC	CASSLTRDRGNNEQFF	-	TRBD1	TRBV7-3	TRBJ2-1
TGTGCCAGCAGTTACTCGTTGAGCTCCTACGAGCAGTACTTC	CASSYSLSSYEQYF	-	-	TRBV6-5	TRBJ2-7
TGTGCCAGTAAGGTTGAGGCAACTAATGAAAAACTGTTTTTT	CASKVEATNEKLFF	-	-	TRBV19	TRBJ1-4
TGTGCCAGCAGCTCCCAGGGAAGTTCCGTAGAGACCCAGTACTTC	CASSSQGSSVETQYF	-	-	TRBV9	TRBJ2-5
TGCGCCAGCCAGGGGGGGACAGGGCGGCCTGGGGCCAACGTCCTGACTTTC	CASQGGTGRPGANVLTF	-	TRBD1	TRBV5-1	TRBJ2-6
TGTGCCAGCAGTCCCGGGACAGGATTCACAGATACGCAGTATTTT	CASSPGTGFTDTQYF	-	TRBD1	TRBV6-1	TRBJ2-3
TGTGCCAGCAGCTTAGGACTCTCCCTGACAGAGCCGCCCCAGGGCTACACCTTC	CASSLGLSLTEPPQGYTF	-	-	TRBV7-2	TRBJ1-2
TGTGCCAGCAGGTCAGACGGATTCCTCGGGGAAGCTTTCTTT	CASRSDGFLGEAFF	many	-	TRBV7-3	TRBJ1-1
TGCGCCAGCAGTGAGGCACAGGGCTCGAATCAGCCCCAGCATTTT	CASSEAQGSNQPQHF	-	-	TRBV10-2	TRBJ1-5
TGTGCCAGCAGTAGGACAGGGTATCAGCCCCAGCATTTT	CASSRTGYQPQHF	-	TRBD1	TRBV28	TRBJ1-5
TGTGCCAGTAGTCTATCGGACAGGGACCACGAGCAGTACTTC	CASSLSDRDHEQYF	-	TRBD1	TRBV19	TRBJ2-7
TGCAGCGTCACTTTGGTAGGGATTCGGGGTACGCAGTATTTT	CSVTLVGIRGTQYF	-	-	TRBV29-1	TRBJ2-3
TGTGCCAGTAGTAGGAATTGGAGACAGCGTCGTGGAATTGGAGAAAAACTGTTTTTT	CASSRNWRQRRGIGEKLFF	few	-	TRBV19	TRBJ1-4
TGTGCCAGCAGAGACACAGGGCGCAATCAGCCCCAGCATTTT	CASRDTGRNQPQHF	-	-	TRBV6-6	TRBJ1-5
TGTGCCAGCAGCCAAGAACTAGCGGGGGGGCAGACCCAGTACTTC	CASSQELAGGQTQYF	-	TRBD2	TRBV14	TRBJ2-5
TGCGCCAGCAGCCCTCCCGCAGATACGCAGTATTTT	CASSPPADTQYF	-	-	TRBV5-1	TRBJ2-3
TGTGCCAGCAGCCCCGGGACTAGAGGCACAGATACGCAGTATTTT	CASSPGTRGTDTQYF	-	TRBD2	TRBV7-2	TRBJ2-3
TGTGCCAGCAGTGAGAACAGGGGCCCCCGCTTTGAAGCTTTCTTT	CASSENRGPRFEAFF	-	TRBD1	TRBV25-1	TRBJ1-1
TGTGCCAGCAGTTGGCGGGGGCCCACAACGGGCGACCAAGAGACCCAGTACTTC	CASSWRGPTTGDQETQYF	-	-	TRBV28	TRBJ2-5
TGCGCCAGCAGCTTGGGGAGGCGCGGGGGATGGACAGATACGCAGTATTTT	CASSLGRRGGWTDTQYF	-	TRBD2	TRBV5-1	TRBJ2-3
TGTGCCAGCAGCCGGCACAGGGGATCGGCAGAGACCCAGTACTTC	CASSRHRGSAETQYF	-	TRBD1	TRBV14	TRBJ2-5
TGTGCCAGCAGCGTAGGCAGCGCAGGGCGCACCGGGGAGCTGTTTTTT	CASSVGSAGRTGELFF	-	-	TRBV9	TRBJ2-2
TGTGCCAGTAGTATCTACCGACAGGGTTTTGAAAAACTGTTTTTT	CASSIYRQGFEKLFF	-	TRBD1	TRBV19	TRBJ1-4
TGTGCCAGCAGCCAATTAACTAGCGGGGGGGCCGGGGAGCTGTTTTTT	CASSQLTSGGAGELFF	few	TRBD2	TRBV4-2	TRBJ2-2
TGTGCCAGCAGTCAGGACAGACATCCCTACGAGCAGTACTTC	CASSQDRHPYEQYF	-	-	TRBV28	TRBJ2-7
TGTGCCAGCAGGACAGGAGGTGACATGGAGACCCAGTACTTC	CASRTGGDMETQYF	-	-	TRBV6-1	TRBJ2-5
TGTGCCAGCAGTCGTTATACAGGGGTGCGCAATCAGCCCCAGCATTTT	CASSRYTGVRNQPQHF	few	TRBD1	TRBV28	TRBJ1-5
TGTGCCAGCAGGAGTACCGGGACAGGGGGCACTGAAGCTTTCTTT	CASRSTGTGGTEAFF	-	TRBD1	TRBV2	TRBJ1-1
TGTGCCAGCGGAGGGGAAATAATTTCCTACAATGAGCAGTTCTTC	CASGGEIISYNEQFF	-	-	TRBV7-3	TRBJ2-1
TGTGCCAGCAGTTTGGGAAGGGGCAGCCACTACGAGCAGTACTTC	CASSLGRGSHYEQYF	-	-	TRBV11-2	TRBJ2-7
TGTGCCAGCAACTGGGGACAGGGGGAATTGGACTTC	CASNWGQGELDF	-	TRBD1	TRBV4-2	TRBJ2-4
TGCGCCAGCAGCTTGGAAGTCCCGGGGGATGAGCAGTTCTTC	CASSLEVPGDEQFF	-	-	TRBV5-1	TRBJ2-1
TGTGCCAGCAGCTTAGGCACAGGGAATTCTTATGGCTACACCTTC	CASSLGTGNSYGYTF	few	-	TRBV7-9	TRBJ1-2
TGTGCCAGCAGGGGGTCTCGGCTAGCGGGAAGGGATGAGCAGTTCTTC	CASRGSRLAGRDEQFF	-	TRBD2	TRBV28	TRBJ2-1
TGCAGCGCACCGGGACAGGGGGCGACCGGGGAGCTGTTTTTT	CSAPGQGATGELFF	-	TRBD1	TRBV29-1	TRBJ2-2
TGTGCCAGCAGCCCCCCCGGAGCAGGGCGTTATGGCTACACCTTC	CASSPPGAGRYGYTF	-	-	TRBV28	TRBJ1-2
TGTGCCAGCAGCTTAGCGAGGCCTGAAGCTTTCTTT	CASSLARPEAFF	few	-	TRBV7-9	TRBJ1-1